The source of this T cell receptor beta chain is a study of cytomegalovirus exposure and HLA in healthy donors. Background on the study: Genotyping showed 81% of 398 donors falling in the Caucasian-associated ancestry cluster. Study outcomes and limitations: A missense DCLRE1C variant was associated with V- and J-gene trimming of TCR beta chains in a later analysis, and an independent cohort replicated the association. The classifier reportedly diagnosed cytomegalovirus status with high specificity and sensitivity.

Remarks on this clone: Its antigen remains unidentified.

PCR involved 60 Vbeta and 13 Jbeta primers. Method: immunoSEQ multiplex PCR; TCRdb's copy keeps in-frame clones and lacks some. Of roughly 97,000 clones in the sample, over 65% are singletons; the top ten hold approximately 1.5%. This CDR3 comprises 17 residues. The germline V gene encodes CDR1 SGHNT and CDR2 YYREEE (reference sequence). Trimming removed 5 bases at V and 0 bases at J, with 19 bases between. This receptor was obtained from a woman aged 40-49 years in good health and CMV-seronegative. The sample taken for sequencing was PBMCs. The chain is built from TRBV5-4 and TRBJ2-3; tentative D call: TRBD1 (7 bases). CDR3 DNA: TGTGCCAGCAGTTCCAAGACGCAGGGGGGTAGCACAGATACGCAGTATTTT. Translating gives CASSSKTQGGSTDTQYF.